This T cell receptor beta chain originates from a study of T cells in Graves' hyperthyroidism and ophthalmopathy. Amplification yielded TCR beta CDR3 regions, with RNA transcripts as the source. The TCR CDR3 was amplified in a first-round RT-PCR using the HTBI primer set. TCRdb analysed the multiplex PCR reads with MiXCR anew, one entry per CDR3 protein. The table includes around 370,000 distinct CDR3 sequences, approximately 17% detected once. Each person with ophthalmopathy scored at least 3 on the Clinical Activity Score, reached NOSPECS grade 4 or higher, and had been ill under 3 months. Study-wide results and caveats: Among thyroid clonotypes expanded above 0.001, most also appeared in blood. Classification by a 13 V-J model distinguished ophthalmopathy from stable hyperthyroidism.

This CDR3 is built from 14 residues. J was trimmed by 6 bases and V by 8 bases; bases with no gene match: 8. Looked up from germline, CDR1 is MNHEY and CDR2 is SMNVEV (reference sequence). Comment on this clonotype: The antigen remains undetermined.

The sequence came from a man aged 18 to 29 with Graves' ophthalmopathy. This rearrangement joins TRBV27 to TRBJ2-4; 9 bases agree with TRBD2. The sequenced sample consisted of blood. As DNA, the CDR3 is TGTGCCAGCCGACCGGCGGGGGGGATAAACATTCAGTACTTC. Its protein product is CASRPAGGINIQYF.